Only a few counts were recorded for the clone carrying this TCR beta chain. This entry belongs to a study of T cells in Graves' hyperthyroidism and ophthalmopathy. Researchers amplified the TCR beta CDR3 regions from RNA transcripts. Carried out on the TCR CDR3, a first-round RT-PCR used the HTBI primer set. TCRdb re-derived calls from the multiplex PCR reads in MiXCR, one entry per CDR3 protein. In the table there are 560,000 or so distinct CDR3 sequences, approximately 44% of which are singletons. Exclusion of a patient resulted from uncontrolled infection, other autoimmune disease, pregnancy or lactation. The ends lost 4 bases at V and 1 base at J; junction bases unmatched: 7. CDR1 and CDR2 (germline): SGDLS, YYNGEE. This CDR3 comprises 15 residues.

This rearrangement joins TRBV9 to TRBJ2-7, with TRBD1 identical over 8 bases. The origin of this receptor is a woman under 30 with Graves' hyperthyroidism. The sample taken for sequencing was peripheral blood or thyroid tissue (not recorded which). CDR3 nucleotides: TGTGCCAGCAGCTCATCTACAGGGGGGTCCTACGAGCAGTACTTC. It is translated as CASSSSTGGSYEQYF.